The present T cell receptor (beta chain) was sequenced within a study of OX40 agonist ivuxolimab in advanced cancers. Regarding the complete study: Ivuxolimab, which targeted the costimulatory receptor OX40 (CD134), was an agonistic, fully human IgG2 monoclonal antibody. Three dose-escalation patients achieved partial responses, one with hepatocellular carcinoma and two with cutaneous melanoma. Prior anti-PD-1, anti-PD-L1 or anti-CTLA-4 therapy was permitted, and checkpoint inhibitors had been received by about 37% of dose-escalation patients. The paper reports the monotherapy dose-escalation portion (N of about 54 patients) of the phase I ivuxolimab trial. A male proportion of roughly 80% and a mean age of approximately 62 years, ranging from about 23 to 79, were recorded for the dose-escalation cohort. Intravenous ivuxolimab was administered to patients every 2 weeks at six dose levels: 0.01, 0.1, 0.3, 1.5, 3 and 10 mg/kg. Peripheral TCRbeta sequencing aimed to test whether ivuxolimab altered TCR sequence diversity and caused clonal T-cell expansion. Among the roughly 52 dose-escalation patients, approximately 20 had hepatocellular carcinoma, 15 or so melanoma, 9 renal cell carcinoma and 9 head and neck cancer.

Trimming takes 1 base from V and 8 bases from J, and the germline ends sit 8 bases apart. The cysteine opens and the phenylalanine closes a CDR3 of 13 amino acids. The kept DNA is CDR3 alone, 39 bases in frame from the first base. CDR1 SGHAT and CDR2 FQNNGV are derived from the germline V gene. Notes on this clone: Its antigen specificity is not known. Base quality data are lacking; no much larger clone is found one base away.

To sequence the TCRbeta CDR3 region, genomic DNA was isolated from the sorted cells. The immunoSEQ Assay was used for sequencing of TCRbeta CDR3 regions. In its TCRdb copy, this immuneACCESS table keeps in-frame sequences only and misses some clones. Where compared with another copy, unresolved V genes explain less than half of these, and the others have no known cause. The sample data list some 95,000 clones, and roughly 84% of these were observed just once. 3.5% to 4% of the sample goes to the ten largest clones. The trial excluded patients who had a history of autoimmune disease or were on systemic immunosuppression. Peripheral blood for TCR sequencing was collected from all dose cohorts at baseline, on cycle 4 day 1, and on cycle 7 day 1. The samples were drawn from a first-in-human, open-label, multicenter phase I dose-escalation trial of ivuxolimab. Adults with locally advanced or metastatic head and neck squamous cell, hepatocellular, melanoma or renal cell carcinoma were enrolled in the trial. Before TCR sequencing, CD4+ and CD8+ T cells were separately sorted from peripheral blood.

Study-wide findings and limitations: At doses of 0.1 to 3.0 mg/kg, clonal expansion of both CD4+ and CD8+ blood T cells was observed from baseline to week 6. Antigen specificity was not determined for the clonally expanded peripheral T cells. In partial responders in the 0.1-3.0 mg/kg groups, normalized peripheral clonal expansion was found to be among the lowest, especially among CD8+ T cells. After ivuxolimab, CD8+ T cells had more expanded clones than CD4+ T cells on average. Low levels of normalized T-cell clonal expansion were also seen in some nonresponding patients.

Rearrangement joined TRBV11-2 to TRBJ2-2, with the D assignment possibly TRBD1 or TRBD2, given 5 matching bases for each. The input for sequencing was CD4+ or CD8+ T cells sorted from blood, taken in a trial of the OX40 agonist ivuxolimab. This sequence originates from an adult with an advanced solid tumor such as melanoma, head and neck, liver or kidney cancer. The DNA reads as follows: TGTGCCAGCAGCTTAGTTGGGGGAGGGGAGCTGTTTTTT. Translated, it reads CASSLVGGGELFF. The full variable domain, completed from the reference TRBV11-2 and TRBJ2-2 proteins outside the CDR3, reads EAGVAQSPRYKIIEKRQSVAFWCNPISGHATLYWYQQILGQGPKLLIQFQNNGVVDDSQLPKDRFSAERLKGVDSTLKIQPAKLEDSAVYLCASSLVGGGELFFGEGSRLTVL.